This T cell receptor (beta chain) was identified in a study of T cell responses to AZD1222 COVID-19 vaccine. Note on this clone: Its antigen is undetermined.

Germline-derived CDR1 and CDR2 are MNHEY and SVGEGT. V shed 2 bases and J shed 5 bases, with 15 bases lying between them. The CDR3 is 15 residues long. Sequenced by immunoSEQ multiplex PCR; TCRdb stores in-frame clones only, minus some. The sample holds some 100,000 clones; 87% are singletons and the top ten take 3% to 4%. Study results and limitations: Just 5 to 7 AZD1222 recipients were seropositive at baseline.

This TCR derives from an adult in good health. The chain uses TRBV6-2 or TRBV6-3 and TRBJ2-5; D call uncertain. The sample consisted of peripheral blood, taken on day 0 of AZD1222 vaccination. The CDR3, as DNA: TGTGCCAGCAGTTACCTGATTGGGGTCGGGGAGACCCAGTACTTC. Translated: CASSYLIGVGETQYF.